Listed here is a single TCR beta chain. What it binds is not known. Profiling relied on immunoSEQ multiplex PCR, and the TCRdb table lists in-frame clones only, not all of them. The sample holds about 800,000 clones, 95% to 97% seen once. Trimming cost V 5 bases and J 2 bases, with 10 bases left between them. The CDR3 has 13 residues. The germline V gene has CDR1 SGHAT and CDR2 FQNNGV. The data originate from a study of shared clonotypes between healthy human individuals. General study findings and limits: Rarefaction gave evidence that sorted-subset sequencing remained incomplete despite large depth. Collection of samples was limited to blood; tissue repertoires likely differ.

The naive CD8 fraction comprised CD45RO-negative cells positively selected for CCR7 and excluded terminally differentiated effector memory CD45RA+ cells. Donors had no recently reported acute infections or vaccinations and were HIV-negative. The chain recombines TRBV11-2 with TRBJ2-7, with D perhaps matching TRBD2 (5 bases). This receptor was obtained from a man aged 25 to 40 in good health. The source material was naive CD8+ T cells sorted from blood. The CDR3 sequence is CASSIGVTYEQYF. The CDR3 coding sequence is TGTGCCAGCAGCATCGGGGTAACCTACGAGCAGTACTTC.